This T cell receptor (beta chain) stems from a study of neurological immune-mediated disorders. Study-level points and caveats: When the repertoires were grouped phylogenetically, those of 18 of the 34 multiple sclerosis patients came together in a single cluster of related CDR3 sequences, which points to a possible repertoire-level signature. Across subjects, expanded clones had no CDR3 amino acid sequences in common, pointing to private repertoires in all groups.

V lost 3 bases and J 4 bases, leaving 7 bases between the germline ends. The CDR3 length is 12 residues. The germline V gene encodes CDR1 DFQATT and CDR2 SNEGSKA (reference sequence). This clonotype showed up many times. Its antigen is not identified. Every sequencing run generated over 180 million TCR-beta sequences from 15-18 subjects. In TCRdb, the 5' RACE reads were re-called with MiXCR into one record per CDR3 protein. The sample contains about 80,000 distinct CDR3 sequences, approximately 5.8% of which appear only once. Indicated time point: longitudinal time-point 2. Source material was 2 million unsorted PBMCs, stored at -80 °C in RNAlater.

This rearrangement joins TRBV20-1 to TRBJ2-1; D unresolved. Material: PBMCs. The receptor comes from a woman in her sixties with multiple sclerosis. This CDR3 reads CSASQEYNEQFF. The CDR3 nucleotides read TGCAGTGCTAGTCAGGAATACAATGAGCAGTTCTTC.